This T cell receptor (beta chain) was identified in a study of tumor and adjacent non-tumor tissue in lung cancer. Overall study findings and caveats: Top 100 clones took a larger repertoire share in normal lung. Compared with tumor, normal lung showed significantly lower TCR diversity. Patients with more diverse tumor TCRs had worse survival.

Comment on this clonotype: Antigen unknown. This may stem from a read error, because a much larger clone lies one nucleotide away.

CDR1 and CDR2 (germline): SGHRS, YFSETQ. The CDR3 spans 15 residues. A modified ARM-PCR protocol with three rounds of nested PCR amplified TCRbeta. TCRdb fed the multiplex PCR reads into MiXCR, producing one record per CDR3 protein. There are more than 90,000 distinct CDR3 sequences in the sample; just over 65% occur only once, and around 19% lies in the top ten. RNA was extracted from bulk tissue without any cell sorting. Donors were chemotherapy-naive, newly diagnosed lung cancer surgical patients in China, August–late 2014. Sequenced material: lung tumor tissue. The TCR sequence derives from a man aged 55 to 70 with non-small cell lung cancer. V and J are TRBV5-1 and TRBJ1-6; 9 bases align to TRBD1. CDR3 coding DNA: TGCGCCAGCAGCGTGGGACAGGGAGGCAATTCACTCCTCCACTTT. It encodes CASSVGQGGNSLLHF.